This TCR beta chain was documented in a study of blood T cell repertoires in COVID-19. Across the whole study: Acute-phase and convalescent COVID-19 samples originated in the United States, Italy and Spain. From T cells, B-cell-depleted T cells, or PBMCs came the material, which was cDNA or gDNA.

Seattle's cohort entered during active infection and was followed longitudinally. Original processing notes: Amplification of reference gene primers was used by the study to estimate nucleated cell counts. This table comes from immunoSEQ multiplex PCR, and its TCRdb copy is limited to in-frame clones, with some not included. V, J and clone size derive from that table, while D and trimming were established from the DNA sequence. There are about 210,000 clones in the sample; around 86% occur only once, and approximately 5.2% lies in the top ten. Sequences were obtained from peripheral blood. The receptor was derived from a woman aged 70-85 years with COVID-19, enrolled during active disease.

CDR3 residues: CASSYGTGGWMEYGYTF. The CDR3 DNA sequence: TGTGCCAGCAGCTATGGGACAGGGGGCTGGATGGAGTATGGCTACACCTTC. The chain uses TRBV5-6 and TRBJ1-2, with 12 bases identical to TRBD1. Per germline, CDR1 SGHDT and CDR2 YYEEEE. V shed 3 bases and J 5 bases; nucleotides not matched to a gene: 11. The length of the CDR3 is 17 residues.